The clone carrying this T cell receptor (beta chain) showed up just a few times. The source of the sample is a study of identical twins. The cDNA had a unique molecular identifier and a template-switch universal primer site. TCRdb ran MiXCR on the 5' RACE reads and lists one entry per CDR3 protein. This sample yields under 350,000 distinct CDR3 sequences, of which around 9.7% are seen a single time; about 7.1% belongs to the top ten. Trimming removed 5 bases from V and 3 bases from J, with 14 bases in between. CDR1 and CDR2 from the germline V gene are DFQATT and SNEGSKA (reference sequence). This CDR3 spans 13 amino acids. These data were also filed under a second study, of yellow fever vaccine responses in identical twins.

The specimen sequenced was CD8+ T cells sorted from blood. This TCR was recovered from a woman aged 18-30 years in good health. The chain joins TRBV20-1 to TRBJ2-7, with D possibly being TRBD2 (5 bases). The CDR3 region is CSAESGDHYEQYF. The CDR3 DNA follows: TGCAGTGCTGAAAGCGGAGATCACTACGAGCAGTACTTC.